This TCR beta chain was retrieved from a study of blood T cell repertoires in COVID-19. Background on the study: T cells, B-cell-depleted T cells, or PBMCs supplied cDNA or gDNA.

In the original processing: Estimated nucleated cell counts came from reference gene primer amplification. Repertoires were generated with immunoSEQ multiplex PCR, while TCRdb's copy carries only in-frame clones and drops some. That table is the source of V, J and clone size, and D and trimming were worked out from the DNA. The sample yields around 130,000 clones, 85% seen once. A few counts support this clone. The source is a man between 60 and 70 years old with acute or convalescent COVID-19. Specimen: peripheral blood.

The CDR3 DNA sequence: TGTGCCATCACCCTCGGACAGAACTCTGGAAACACCATATATTTT. It codes for CAITLGQNSGNTIYF. The chain has TRBV10-3 and TRBJ1-3; D perhaps matches TRBD1 (6 bases). The CDR3 sequence is 15 residues long. The germline V gene encodes CDR1 ENHRY and CDR2 SYGVKD. V was clipped by 7 bases and J by 0 bases, with 13 bases between them.